One and the same sample provided the 8 T cell receptor beta chains below, sequenced in a study of identical twins. From the 5' RACE reads, TCRdb called clonotypes with MiXCR, one entry per CDR3 protein. The top ten hold roughly 3.2% of the sample, which has 550,000 to 700,000 distinct CDR3 sequences, 9.6% seen once. These same records also appear under a second study, on yellow fever vaccine responses in identical twins.

Sequenced: PBMCs. The receptors were gathered from a woman under 30 in good health.

This clonotype was observed many times. This chain joins TRBV28 and TRBJ2-4; perhaps D is TRBD1 or TRBD2 (6 bases each). V lost 5 bases and J 0 bases, leaving 20 bases between the germline ends. CDR3 size: 18 residues. Per the germline V gene, CDR1 is MDHEN and CDR2 is SYDVKM. CDR3 protein: CASSGGTDSRIAKNIQYF. CDR3 nucleotides: TGTGCCAGCAGTGGGGGGACGGACAGTCGAATAGCCAAAAACATTCAGTACTTC.

This clonotype was counted ten times or more. The chain has TRBV12-3 or TRBV12-4 and TRBJ2-3; D unclear. The V gene lost 9 bases and the J gene lost 4 bases, with 5 bases spanning the gap. The CDR3 sequence is 10 residues long. CDR3 residues: CASRSDTQYF. For the CDR3, the DNA is TGTGCCAGTCGGTCAGATACGCAGTATTTT.

This clonotype has a count of ten or more. The gene calls are TRBV5-1 and TRBJ2-1, with TRBD1 matching over 8 bases. Trimming cost V 0 bases and J 8 bases; bases outside gene matches: 4. Germline CDR1 reads SGHRS; CDR2 reads YFSETQ. CDR3 length equals 14 residues. DNA of the CDR3: TGCGCCAGCAGCTTGGACAGGGGGATGGATGAGCAGTTCTTC. Translating gives CASSLDRGMDEQFF.

The table lists this clonotype with many counts. CDR3 sequence reads: CSARDRESTDTQYF. Written as DNA, the CDR3 is TGCAGTGCTAGAGATCGGGAGAGCACAGATACGCAGTATTTT. The chain has TRBV20-1 and TRBJ2-3; TRBD2 is a possible D gene (6 bases). Trimming took off 0 bases at V and 0 bases at J, with 7 bases between the two ends. Germline CDR1 and CDR2: DFQATT and SNEGSKA (reference sequence). The CDR3 is 14 amino acids.

This clonotype was counted ten times or more. Germline and junction disagree at one end, which may indicate a read error. The rearrangement links TRBV6-1 to TRBJ2-7; the D gene is possibly TRBD1 (6 bases). The germline V gene has CDR1 MNHNS and CDR2 SASEGT. This CDR3 is 12 amino acids long. As DNA, the CDR3 is TGTGCCAGCAGTGACCAGACAGGCGGAAAAGTCTTC. Its protein product is CASSDQTGGKVF.

The chain couples TRBV18 to TRBJ2-3; 7 nucleotides align to TRBD2. Per germline, CDR1 KGHSH and CDR2 LQKENI. This CDR3 spans 16 amino acids. Losses at the gene ends were 0 bases for V and 0 bases for J; bases not matched to a gene: 3. The CDR3 DNA reads TGTGCCAGCTCACCACCGACGGGAGGTAGCACAGATACGCAGTATTTT. Its protein product is CASSPPTGGSTDTQYF. The full variable domain, completed using reference TRBV18 and TRBJ2-3, is NAGVMQNPRHLVRRRGQEARLRCSPMKGHSHVYWYRQLPEEGLKFMVYLQKENIIDESGMPKERFSAEFPKEGPSILRIQQVVRGDSAAYFCASSPPTGGSTDTQYFGPGTRLTVL.

The chain combines TRBV15 with TRBJ2-1; possibly TRBD1 for D (5 bases). CDR1 and CDR2 from the germline V gene are LNHNV and YYDKDF (reference sequence). The CDR3 runs 14 residues. Trimming removed 1 base from V and 8 bases from J, with 12 bases in between. CDR3 sequence (DNA): TGTGCCACCAGCAGAGCGCAGGGTGGGGATGAGCAGTTCTTC. This sequence encodes CATSRAQGGDEQFF.

The table lists this clonotype with a count of one. This may stem from a read error, because a much larger clone lies one nucleotide away. V is TRBV3-1 and J is TRBJ2-1; TRBD1 might be the D (6 bases). CDR1 is LGHDT, CDR2 YNNKEL, per germline (reference sequence). This CDR3 has 15 residues. The CDR3 DNA reads as TGTGCCACCAGCCAAGCGGACAGTTCCTACAATGAGCAGTTCTTC. This translates into CATSQADSSYNEQFF.